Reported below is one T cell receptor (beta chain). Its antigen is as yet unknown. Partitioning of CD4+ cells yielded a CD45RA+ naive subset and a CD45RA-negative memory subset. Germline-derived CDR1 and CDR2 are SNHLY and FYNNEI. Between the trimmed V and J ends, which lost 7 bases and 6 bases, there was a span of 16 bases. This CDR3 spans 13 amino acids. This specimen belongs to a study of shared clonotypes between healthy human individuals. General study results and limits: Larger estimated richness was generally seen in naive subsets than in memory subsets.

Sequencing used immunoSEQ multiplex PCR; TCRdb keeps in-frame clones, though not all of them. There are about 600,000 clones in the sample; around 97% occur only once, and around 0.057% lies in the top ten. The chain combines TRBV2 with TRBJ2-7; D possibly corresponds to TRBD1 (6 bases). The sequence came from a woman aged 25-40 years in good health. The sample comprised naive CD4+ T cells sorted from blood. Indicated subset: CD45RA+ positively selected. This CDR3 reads CASIRTETTEQYF. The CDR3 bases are TGTGCCAGCATACGGACAGAGACAACCGAGCAGTACTTC.